This T cell receptor (beta chain) was observed in a study of cytomegalovirus exposure and HLA in healthy donors. Study information: Prior work identified around 120 million unique TCR beta sequences in some 200 million T cells.

The CDR3 is 14 amino acids. Per the germline V gene, CDR1 is LNHDA and CDR2 is SQIVND (reference sequence). The V gene end was trimmed by 10 bases and the J gene end by 6 bases; junction bases not matched to a gene: 10. Amplification used 60 Vbeta primers and 13 Jbeta primers. The data were produced by immunoSEQ multiplex PCR, yet TCRdb's version contains in-frame clones alone and is incomplete. The table has under 200,000 clones, around nine tenths seen once; the top ten hold around 0.93%. Study-wide findings and caveats: Researchers counted approximately 160 TCR beta chains as cytomegalovirus-associated. TCR beta chain V- and J-gene trimming was linked, in a later analysis, to a missense variant in DCLRE1C. Later on, an analysis tied 15,000 to 20,000 TCR beta sequences to HLA alleles at 0.05 false discovery rate.

Comments on this clone: Its target is unknown.

The clonotype was recovered from a woman in her 30s in good health and CMV-seronegative. The sequencing input was PBMCs. The chain has TRBV19 and TRBJ2-1; TRBD1 matches at 9 bases. CDR3 residues: CATTGTGIANEQFF. CDR3 coding DNA: TGTGCCACCACCGGGACAGGGATAGCCAATGAGCAGTTCTTC.